This T cell receptor (beta chain) was captured by sequencing in a study of cytomegalovirus exposure and HLA in healthy donors. Primers: 60 Vbeta forward and 13 Jbeta reverse. Profiling relied on immunoSEQ multiplex PCR, and the TCRdb table lists in-frame clones only, not all of them. The top ten clones hold 1.1% to 1.5% of a sample with 180,000 or so clones, approximately 84% of them seen once. The study, taken as a whole, reports: Follow-up analysis later connected one missense variant in DCLRE1C with trimming of TCR beta V- and J-genes.

There are a few counts of this clone. Its antigen is still unknown. The CDR3 totals 12 residues. Germline V gene lookup returns CDR1 LGHNT and CDR2 FRNRAP. Trimming cost V 2 bases and J 6 bases, with 7 bases left between them. V gene TRBV12-5 combines with J gene TRBJ1-2, with a tentative D call TRBD1 (5 bases). The receptor was isolated from a girl aged 10 to 17 in good health and CMV-seropositive. The sequenced material came from PBMCs. The CDR3 DNA sequence: TGTGCTAGTGGTTTGTGGGGGGATGGCTACACCTTC. This sequence encodes CASGLWGDGYTF.